Shown below are 26 T cell receptor beta chains from a single sample sequenced in a study of identical twins. TCRdb processed the 5' RACE reads anew with MiXCR; each CDR3 protein has one entry. The sample contains some 560,000 distinct CDR3 sequences, 9.5% to 10% of which appear only once. This sample also appeared in a second study, on yellow fever vaccine responses in identical twins.

The sequenced sample was PBMCs. Receptors originate from a woman between 18 and 30 years old in good health.

This clonotype came up a few times. J is TRBJ2-5 and V is TRBV15, with 8 bases identical to TRBD2. V shed 5 bases, J shed 4 bases, and the junction held 6 bases outside the gene matches. The germline V gene has CDR1 LNHNV and CDR2 YYDKDF (reference sequence). The CDR3 spans 14 residues. CDR3 sequence reads: CATSRGGDLETQYF. In DNA form, the CDR3 reads TGTGCCACCAGCCGGGGGGGGGATTTAGAGACCCAGTACTTC.

J is TRBJ2-1 and V is TRBV20-1; D may be TRBD1 or TRBD2 (5 bases each). Between the trimmed V and J ends, which lost 0 bases and 9 bases, there was a span of 12 bases. Germline loops: CDR1 DFQATT, CDR2 SNEGSKA (reference sequence). The CDR3 contains 13 residues. CDR3 DNA: TGCAGTGCTAGAGATGGGACGCCTGGTGAGCAGTTCTTC. Its translation: CSARDGTPGEQFF.

This chain uses TRBV5-1 with TRBJ2-3, with a weak D call TRBD2 (6 bases). The CDR3 runs 16 residues. V lost 3 bases and J lost 3, with 17 bases in between. Germline loops: CDR1 SGHRS, CDR2 YFSETQ. CDR3 sequence: CASSSGLRGRTDTQYF. CDR3 DNA: TGCGCCAGCAGCTCGGGCCTTAGAGGGAGGACAGATACGCAGTATTTT.

CDR3 loop: CSARDIRGLVTQYF. The DNA of the CDR3 is TGCAGTGCTAGAGATATCAGGGGGCTCGTGACCCAGTACTTC. V usage is TRBV20-1 and J usage is TRBJ2-5; TRBD1 matches 8 bases. V dropped 0 bases and J dropped 7; count of bases not matched to a gene: 7. Germline loops: CDR1 DFQATT, CDR2 SNEGSKA (reference sequence). The CDR3 spans 14 residues.

The chain joins TRBV6-1 to TRBJ1-6; TRBD1 agrees at 9 bases. J gave up 9 bases and V 3 bases, and 3 bases lay outside the gene matches. Germline V gives CDR1 MNHNS, CDR2 SASEGT. The CDR3 covers 14 residues. CDR3 residues: CASSEGTGSSPLHF. The CDR3 DNA reads as TGTGCCAGCAGTGAGGGGACAGGGAGTTCACCCCTCCACTTT.

This clonotype appeared a few times. The rearrangement uses TRBV27 and TRBJ2-7; D is uncertain. With 5 bases removed from V and 1 base from J, the gap between germline ends came to 15 bases. This CDR3 is built from 15 residues. Germline V lookup: CDR1 MNHEY, CDR2 SMNVEV (reference sequence). The CDR3: CASSPAGGASYEQYF. CDR3 DNA: TGTGCCAGCAGTCCAGCAGGCGGAGCTTCCTACGAGCAGTACTTC.

Ten or more counts support this clonotype. V and J are TRBV29-1 and TRBJ1-2; no firm D call. V was trimmed by 5 bases and J by 8 bases, leaving 12 bases between them. The germline V gene encodes CDR1 SQVTM and CDR2 ANQGSEA. CDR3 length equals 11 residues. As DNA, the CDR3 is TGCAGCGTTTTACGCGGGAAGGGCTACACCTTC. Amino acid sequence: CSVLRGKGYTF.

This clonotype was recorded many times. The chain joins TRBV5-5 to TRBJ1-3; 12 nucleotides agree with TRBD1. The germline gives CDR1 SGHKS, CDR2 YYEKEE (reference sequence). CDR3 size: 16 residues. J was trimmed by 9 bases and V by 0 bases; bases with no gene match: 7. Here the CDR3 DNA reads TGTGCCAGCAGCTTGGCGGGACAGGGGGCCGCAGGCACCATATATTTT. The encoded protein is CASSLAGQGAAGTIYF.

This clonotype was seen a few times. The chain uses TRBV7-9 and TRBJ2-1, with 7 nucleotides matching TRBD2. V dropped 0 bases and J dropped 10; count of bases not matched to a gene: 6. The CDR3 has 14 residues. Per germline, CDR1 SEHNR and CDR2 FQNEAQ (reference sequence). The DNA of the CDR3 is TGTGCCAGCAGCTTAGCCCGGACGGGAGGAGAGCAGTTCTTC. Translating it yields CASSLARTGGEQFF. The full variable domain, its missing parts supplied by reference TRBV7-9 and TRBJ2-1, is DTGVSQNPRHKITKRGQNVTFRCDPISEHNRLYWYRQTLGQGPEFLTYFQNEAQLEKSRLLSDRFSAERPKGSFSTLEIQRTEQGDSAMYLCASSLARTGGEQFFGPGTRLTVL.

The table lists this clonotype with a few counts. The V gene is TRBV6-5, the J gene TRBJ2-1, with TRBD2 matching over 7 bases. The CDR3 totals 17 residues. Germline values: CDR1 MNHEY, CDR2 SVGAGI. Trimming cost V 0 bases and J 5 bases; bases outside gene matches: 10. The CDR3: CASSYSKSRGGDNEQFF. DNA for the CDR3: TGTGCCAGCAGTTACTCGAAATCTCGCGGGGGAGACAATGAGCAGTTCTTC.

V gene TRBV6-1 combines with J gene TRBJ2-7; 7 nucleotides agree with TRBD1. CDR3 length equals 14 residues. After removal of 7 bases from V and 4 bases from J, the junction contained 10 bases not matched to a gene. The germline V gene encodes CDR1 MNHNS and CDR2 SASEGT. Here the CDR3 DNA reads TGTGCCAGCATGCGTGACAGGGCCACATACGAGCAGTACTTC. Protein sequence: CASMRDRATYEQYF.

The chain is built from TRBV20-1 and TRBJ2-3; 10 bases agree with TRBD2. Germline CDR1 is DFQATT and CDR2 is SNEGSKA (reference sequence). V shed 6 bases and J 5 bases; nucleotides not matched to a gene: 20. This CDR3 is built from 18 residues. The CDR3, as DNA: TGCAGTGCAAGGAGCGGGAGGGGACGGGGGGCCCTCCTAGATACGCAGTATTTT. Translation: CSARSGRGRGALLDTQYF.

This clonotype was counted ten times or more. The chain combines TRBV6-2 or TRBV6-3 with TRBJ2-2; no reliable D call. Trimming pared 1 base from V and 6 bases from J, leaving 3 bases between. This CDR3 is built from 12 residues. Germline V gives CDR1 MNHEY, CDR2 SVGEGT. The CDR3 region is CASSYYAGELFF. The DNA for the CDR3 is TGTGCCAGCAGTTACTACGCCGGGGAGCTGTTTTTT.

This clonotype was recorded a few times. The V and J genes are TRBV7-2 and TRBJ2-5; 10 bases are shared with TRBD1. The CDR3 covers 16 residues. V lost 6 bases, J lost 3 bases, and 10 bases stayed unmatched. In germline, CDR1 is SGHTA, CDR2 FQGNSA. The CDR3 loop reads CASRQSGTGVEETQYF. The CDR3 DNA is TGTGCCAGCAGGCAGTCCGGGACAGGGGTAGAAGAGACCCAGTACTTC. The full variable domain, completed using reference TRBV7-2 and TRBJ2-5, is GAGVSQSPSNKVTEKGKDVELRCDPISGHTALYWYRQSLGQGLEFLIYFQGNSAPDKSGLPSDRFSAERTGGSVSTLTIQRTQQEDSAVYLCASRQSGTGVEETQYFGPGTRLLVL.

This clonotype was detected a few times. This chain links TRBV5-5 with TRBJ2-7; D call uncertain. Germline loops: CDR1 SGHKS, CDR2 YYEKEE (reference sequence). Deletions cut 0 bases from V and 3 bases from J, with 7 bases between. CDR3 size: 13 residues. The CDR3 region is CASSLESHYEQYF. The CDR3 DNA sequence: TGTGCCAGCAGCTTGGAGTCGCACTACGAGCAGTACTTC.

Concerning this clonotype: The CDR3 ends on some other residue instead of the conserved phenylalanine or tryptophan, so this is likely a read error. No DNA is shown, since the ends of the CDR3 on it are uncertain; the CDR3 is the one TCRdb lists. This chain connects TRBV2 to TRBJ2-2. The germline gives CDR1 SNHLY, CDR2 FYNNEI. The CDR3 has 14 amino acids, counting both end residues. The CDR3 protein is CASSDPNTGELFFL.

The chain has TRBV6-1 and TRBJ2-3, with 7 bases matching TRBD1. Germline CDR1 and CDR2: MNHNS and SASEGT. The ends lost 5 bases at V and 1 base at J; junction bases unmatched: 9. The CDR3 loop spans 16 amino acids. CDR3 coding DNA: TGTGCCAGCAGTCGAGAGACAGGGATTGGCACAGATACGCAGTATTTT. Encoded protein: CASSRETGIGTDTQYF.

The chain carries TRBV20-1 and TRBJ2-7, with TRBD1 as a possible D gene (5 bases). This CDR3 comprises 11 residues. Germline V gene sequence: CDR1 DFQATT, CDR2 SNEGSKA (reference sequence). The V end lost 5 bases, the J end lost 6 bases, and 11 bases lay between the germline ends. The CDR3 coding sequence is TGCAGTGCTGGCCCAGGGCGCGAGCAGTACTTC. It is translated as CSAGPGREQYF.

This clonotype was counted at least ten times. V is TRBV5-6 and J is TRBJ2-3; D remains unclear. Trimming removed 2 bases at V and 3 bases at J, with 13 bases between. Germline-derived CDR1 and CDR2 are SGHDT and YYEEEE. The CDR3 totals 15 residues. The CDR3 region is CASSFGAFGTDTQYF. The CDR3 DNA follows: TGTGCCAGCAGCTTCGGAGCCTTTGGAACAGATACGCAGTATTTT.

This clonotype has a count of ten or more. This chain joins TRBV28 and TRBJ1-6, with TRBD1 identical over 7 bases. This CDR3 is built from 16 residues. Unmatched junction bases numbered 6, after V lost 2 bases and J lost 5 bases. Germline CDR1 MDHEN, CDR2 SYDVKM. CDR3 coding DNA: TGTGCCAGCAGTTTAATGCAGGGGGTAAATAATTCACCCCTCCACTTT. Translation: CASSLMQGVNNSPLHF.

This chain links TRBV28 with TRBJ2-7; 10 nucleotides line up with TRBD2. In germline, CDR1 is MDHEN, CDR2 SYDVKM. Losses at the gene ends were 4 bases for V and 4 bases for J; bases not matched to a gene: 10. CDR3 length: 16 residues. For the CDR3, the DNA is TGTGCCAGCAGTTCTACCGGACTAGCGGTATATTACGAGCAGTACTTC. Amino acids: CASSSTGLAVYYEQYF.

The chain has TRBV7-2 and TRBJ2-1, with D tentatively TRBD2 (6 bases). The CDR3 has 15 residues. Germline V gene sequence: CDR1 SGHTA, CDR2 FQGNSA. The V end lost 1 base, the J end lost 7 bases, and 14 bases lay between the germline ends. CDR3 nucleotide sequence: TGTGCCAGCAGCTTAGAGTCGGGAGCCACGAATGAGCAGTTCTTC. Its protein is CASSLESGATNEQFF.

Written as DNA, the CDR3 is TGTGCCAGCAGCTTCCGGACAGGGGCGCTTCCAGGCGAGCAGTACTTC. It is translated as CASSFRTGALPGEQYF. This chain uses TRBV7-2 with TRBJ2-7; 9 bases fit TRBD1. V lost 3 bases, J lost 6 bases, and 12 bases stayed unmatched. The CDR3 contains 16 residues. The germline V gene has CDR1 SGHTA and CDR2 FQGNSA.

The chain is built from TRBV4-3 and TRBJ1-3; unclear D gene. The germline V and J ends were trimmed by 0 bases and 4 bases, with 13 bases remaining between them. Germline V lookup: CDR1 LGHNA, CDR2 YSLEER. CDR3 length: 16 residues. In nucleotides, the CDR3 is TGCGCCAGCAGCCAAGATCGCTCCGGGTTAGGAAACACCATATATTTT. Residues: CASSQDRSGLGNTIYF.

This clonotype has just a few counts. The gene calls are TRBV12-3 or TRBV12-4 and TRBJ1-5, with D uncertain. This CDR3 is built from 14 residues. The germline V and J ends were trimmed by 3 bases and 2 bases, with 8 bases remaining between them. The CDR3 region is CASSFGAGNQPQHF. Here the CDR3 DNA reads TGTGCCAGCAGTTTCGGCGCGGGCAATCAGCCCCAGCATTTT.

This clonotype has a handful of counts. The gene calls are TRBV19 and TRBJ2-1; a weak D match, TRBD1 (6 bases). V was trimmed by 6 bases and J by 6 bases, leaving 15 bases between them. This CDR3 is built from 14 residues. In germline, CDR1 is LNHDA, CDR2 SQIVND (reference sequence). The CDR3 DNA follows: TGTGCCAGTAGCATGGACAGTTGGGCCAATGAGCAGTTCTTC. Translating gives CASSMDSWANEQFF.